These 25 T cell receptor beta chains share one sample of origin, sequenced in a study of vaccination and CD4 T cells after COVID-19. The Oncomine TCR Beta short-read assay generated sequence data from the DNA of cultured CD4+ T cells. MiXCR, applied by TCRdb to the PCR reads, yields one record per CDR3 protein. The sample shows fewer than 15,000 distinct CDR3 sequences, roughly 45% of them seen only once. Stated treatment: approximately 9-day PBMC culture with coronavirus spike peptide pools or control peptides (ViraFEST assay). Antigens for these TCRs are unknown. The sample consisted of CD4+ T cells from blood, cultured in vitro. These receptors were collected from a human donor who had recovered from COVID-19.

This clonotype turned up a few times. The chain links TRBV20-1 to TRBJ2-1; a weak D match, TRBD2 (5 bases). This CDR3 has 15 amino acids. The germline CDR1 and CDR2 sequences are DFQATT and SNEGSKA (reference sequence). Trimming shortened V by 5 bases and J by 5 bases, and 19 bases separated the two germline ends. The CDR3 DNA sequence: TGCAGTGCTCCCCCAGCGGCCTCGCCTGACAATGAGCAGTTCTTC. Translating it yields CSAPPAASPDNEQFF.

The chain employs TRBV28 and TRBJ2-7; no clear D. This CDR3 is built from 12 residues. The germline V gene encodes CDR1 MDHEN and CDR2 SYDVKM. V lost 9 bases and J lost 0, with 9 bases in between. The CDR3: CASRHSSYEQYF. The DNA for the CDR3 is TGTGCCAGTCGACACAGCTCCTACGAGCAGTACTTC.

This clonotype was observed a handful of times. The rearrangement links TRBV7-6 to TRBJ2-2, with 11 bases identical to TRBD1. The trim removed 6 bases at V and 7 bases at J, leaving 7 bases unmatched. CDR3 length equals 15 residues. Germline CDR1 is SGHVS and CDR2 is FNYEAQ. The CDR3 region is CASRPGQGVVGELFF. CDR3 bases: TGTGCCAGCAGGCCGGGACAGGGGGTTGTCGGGGAGCTGTTTTTT.

The V and J genes are TRBV20-1 and TRBJ1-2; no firm D call. V was cut by 4 bases and J by 0 bases, with 12 bases left in between. Germline V CDR1 and CDR2: DFQATT, SNEGSKA (reference sequence). There are 14 residues in the CDR3. Written as DNA, the CDR3 is TGCAGTGCTAAAGTGGCAGCGTCTAACTATGGCTACACCTTC. Amino acid sequence: CSAKVAASNYGYTF.

This sequence joins TRBV11-2 and TRBJ2-4, with D possibly being TRBD1 (6 bases). The CDR3 sequence is 15 residues long. CDR1 is SGHAT, CDR2 FQNNGV, per germline. V was pared by 5 bases and J by 3 bases, with 14 bases between. CDR3 protein: CASSPFQGFKNIQYF. In nucleotides, the CDR3 is TGTGCCAGCAGCCCATTTCAGGGGTTCAAAAACATTCAGTACTTC.

This clonotype was found a few times. The chain recombines TRBV10-3 with TRBJ2-7; D is uncertain. The CDR3 spans 14 residues. In germline, CDR1 is ENHRY, CDR2 SYGVKD. Trimming shortened V by 0 bases and J by 1 base, and 7 bases separated the two germline ends. The CDR3 bases are TGTGCCATCAGTGAGTCCGTGGGATCCTACGAGCAGTACTTC. This translates into CAISESVGSYEQYF.

This clonotype was counted a few times. The chain employs TRBV19 and TRBJ2-7, with 9 bases aligning to TRBD1. J was trimmed by 9 bases and V by 6 bases; bases with no gene match: 12. The CDR3 sequence is 14 residues long. From germline, CDR1 is LNHDA and CDR2 SQIVND (reference sequence). The CDR3 region has the DNA TGTGCCAGTAGGGAGACAGGGGGTGATTCCGGGCAGTACTTC. Residues: CASRETGGDSGQYF.

This chain connects TRBV4-3 to TRBJ2-2; D might be TRBD2 (6 bases). The CDR3 has 17 residues. Trimming shortened V by 3 bases and J by 1 base, and 15 bases separated the two germline ends. Germline CDR1 and CDR2: LGHNA and YSLEER. Written as DNA, the CDR3 is TGCGCCAGCAGCCAGGACCCTAGCGTACTGAACACCGGGGAGCTGTTTTTT. It codes for CASSQDPSVLNTGELFF.

CDR3: CASSPLGSYGYTF. In DNA form, the CDR3 reads TGTGCCAGCAGTCCGTTAGGGAGTTATGGCTACACCTTC. The chain carries TRBV28 and TRBJ1-2; D is undetermined. V was pared by 5 bases and J by 5 bases, with 12 bases between. There are 13 residues in the CDR3. The germline gives CDR1 MDHEN, CDR2 SYDVKM.

This clonotype was seen a handful of times. V gene TRBV10-1 combines with J gene TRBJ2-3, with D tentatively TRBD1 (5 bases). V lost 5 bases and J 3 bases, leaving 12 bases between the germline ends. The germline V gene encodes CDR1 WNHNN and CDR2 SYGVQD (reference sequence). This CDR3 comprises 14 residues. CDR3 protein: CASSKRAGTDTQYF. For the CDR3, the DNA is TGCGCCAGCAGTAAAAGAGCAGGGACAGATACGCAGTATTTT.

The chain joins TRBV5-1 to TRBJ1-4; D gene uncertain. The CDR3 length is 17 residues. Germline V CDR1 and CDR2: SGHRS, YFSETQ. The V and J ends lost 4 bases and 0 bases respectively, with 16 bases between them. The chain's CDR3 is CASSLRASPATNEKLFF. The DNA of the CDR3 is TGCGCCAGCAGCCTACGGGCCTCCCCAGCAACTAATGAAAAACTGTTTTTT.

About this clonotype itself: At one end the junction does not follow the germline gene, possibly because of a read error. The gene calls are TRBV12-3 or TRBV12-4 and TRBJ2-5, with D possibly matching TRBD1 (6 bases). The CDR3 length is 16 residues. The CDR3 nucleotides are TGTGCCAGCAGATTAGGTTACAGGGTAGGGTTTGAGACCCAGTACTTC. Translation gives CASRLGYRVGFETQYF.

V gene TRBV6-2 or TRBV6-3 combines with J gene TRBJ2-5; D is ambiguous. CDR1 MNHEY and CDR2 SVGEGT come from the germline V gene. The CDR3 has 13 residues. Deletions cut 0 bases from V and 8 bases from J, with 10 bases between. CDR3: CASSYSAPTTQYF. CDR3 DNA sequence: TGTGCCAGCAGTTACTCTGCCCCCACAACCCAGTACTTC.

This clonotype has a handful of counts. The J gene is TRBJ1-1, the V gene TRBV2; perhaps TRBD1 as D (5 bases). The CDR3 consists of 13 residues. Trimming took 3 bases from V and 3 from J, leaving 8 bases between them. Germline CDR1 is SNHLY and CDR2 is FYNNEI. The CDR3 region has the DNA TGTGCCAGCAGTGACAGGGTTTACACTGAAGCTTTCTTT. Translation gives CASSDRVYTEAFF. Looking up the rest from reference TRBV2 and TRBJ1-1 gives the full variable domain: EPEVTQTPSHQVTQMGQEVILRCVPISNHLYFYWYRQILGQKVEFLVSFYNNEISEKSEIFDDQFSVERPDGSNFTLKIRSTKLEDSAMYFCASSDRVYTEAFFGQGTRLTVV.

The chain links TRBV20-1 to TRBJ2-1; 14 bases fit TRBD2. Germline CDR1 reads DFQATT; CDR2 reads SNEGSKA (reference sequence). V shed 5 bases and J 6 bases; nucleotides not matched to a gene: 6. The CDR3 contains 15 residues. Written as DNA, the CDR3 is TGCAGTGCTCCTTCCGGGACTAGCGGGAGCAATGAGCAGTTCTTC. It is translated as CSAPSGTSGSNEQFF.

The V gene is TRBV10-2, the J gene TRBJ1-1; D call uncertain. This CDR3 has 15 amino acids. The V gene's germline CDR1 is WSHSY and CDR2 SAAADI. Trimming pared 3 bases from V and 5 bases from J, leaving 16 bases between. CDR3: CASSEDHRTGTEAFF. The CDR3, as DNA: TGCGCCAGCAGTGAAGATCATCGGACTGGGACTGAAGCTTTCTTT.

The V call is TRBV4-1, the J call TRBJ2-2; D may be TRBD1 (6 bases). The CDR3 runs to 15 residues. Deletions cut 0 bases from V and 6 bases from J, with 11 bases between. The germline gives CDR1 MGHRA, CDR2 YSYEKL. The CDR3 region is CASSQEWGTPGELFF. CDR3 nucleotides: TGCGCCAGCAGCCAAGAATGGGGGACACCCGGGGAGCTGTTTTTT.

This clonotype was seen more than once but under ten times. The CDR3 sequence: CASNTITHRSYTF. The CDR3, as DNA: TGTGCCAGTAACACCATTACCCACCGGAGCTACACCTTC. The chain recombines TRBV19 with TRBJ1-2; D unresolved. This CDR3 region has 13 residues. V lost 7 bases and J lost 9, with 18 bases in between. Per the germline V gene, CDR1 is LNHDA and CDR2 is SQIVND (reference sequence).

The chain links TRBV9 to TRBJ2-7; 9 positions match TRBD2. Germline V CDR1 and CDR2: SGDLS, YYNGEE. The V gene end was trimmed by 7 bases and the J gene end by 4 bases; junction bases not matched to a gene: 6. This CDR3 spans 13 amino acids. The CDR3 region has the DNA TGTGCCAGCGCCAGGCTAGCGGGATACGAGCAGTACTTC. Its translation is CASARLAGYEQYF.

The V call is TRBV30, the J call TRBJ2-2; D is possibly TRBD1 or TRBD2 (5 bases each). The CDR3 runs 15 residues. CDR1 is GTSNPN, CDR2 SVGIG, per germline (reference sequence). V gave up 4 bases and J gave up 2 bases, with 14 bases separating them. The CDR3 spells CAWTLGDLNTGELFF. CDR3 DNA: TGTGCCTGGACCCTAGGGGACCTTAACACCGGGGAGCTGTTTTTT.

The rearrangement links TRBV28 to TRBJ1-1, with TRBD1 identical over 7 bases. Germline lookup yields CDR1 MDHEN and CDR2 SYDVKM. This CDR3 is built from 12 residues. Germline trimming cut 7 bases from V and 7 bases from J; bases unmatched to any gene: 6. The CDR3 spells CASIRGGNEAFF. CDR3 in DNA: TGTGCCAGCATCAGAGGGGGCAATGAAGCTTTCTTT.

The chain employs TRBV3-1 and TRBJ1-1; maybe TRBD1 (6 bases). Between the trimmed V and J ends, which lost 1 base and 1 base, there was a span of 16 bases. The CDR3 loop spans 17 amino acids. Germline CDR1 LGHDT, CDR2 YNNKEL (reference sequence). The chain's CDR3 is CASSQVEQGDRNTEAFF. For the CDR3, the DNA is TGTGCCAGCAGCCAAGTCGAACAGGGAGATCGGAACACTGAAGCTTTCTTT.

This clonotype showed up just a few times. The V and J genes are TRBV6-2 or TRBV6-3 and TRBJ1-5; D possibly corresponds to TRBD1 (6 bases). Germline V gene sequence: CDR1 MNHEY, CDR2 SVGEGT. The V gene lost 4 bases and the J gene lost 4 bases, with 11 bases spanning the gap. The CDR3 consists of 14 residues. The CDR3 coding sequence is TGTGCCAGCAGTTTTGGGGGGGCGAATCAGCCCCAGCATTTT. Translation: CASSFGGANQPQHF.

The sample holds one count of this clonotype. The chain links TRBV4-3 to TRBJ2-3; D tentatively reads TRBD1 or TRBD2 (6 bases each). This CDR3 region has 15 residues. V gave up 5 bases and J gave up 6 bases, with 18 bases separating them. CDR1 and CDR2 from the germline V gene are LGHNA and YSLEER. The CDR3 DNA sequence: TGCGCCAGCAGCGGGGGCGCGGGGCGTGGTGATACGCAGTATTTT. Translation: CASSGGAGRGDTQYF.

The CDR3 sequence is CASSLGLVGETQYF. Here the CDR3 DNA reads TGTGCCAGCAGTTTAGGGCTAGTCGGGGAGACCCAGTACTTC. The chain is built from TRBV12-3 or TRBV12-4 and TRBJ2-5; D unresolved. Trimming removed 1 base at V and 5 bases at J, with 11 bases between. This CDR3 comprises 14 residues.